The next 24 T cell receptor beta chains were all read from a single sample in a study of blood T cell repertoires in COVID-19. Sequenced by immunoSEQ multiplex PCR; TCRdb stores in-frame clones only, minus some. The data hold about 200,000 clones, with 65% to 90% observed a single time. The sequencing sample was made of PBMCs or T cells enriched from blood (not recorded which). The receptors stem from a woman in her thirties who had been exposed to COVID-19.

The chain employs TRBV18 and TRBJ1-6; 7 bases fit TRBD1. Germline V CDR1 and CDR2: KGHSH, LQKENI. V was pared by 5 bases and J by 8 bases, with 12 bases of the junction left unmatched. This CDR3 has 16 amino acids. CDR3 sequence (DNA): TGTGCCAGCTCAGCCACGTGGAGGGGGCTTGATTCACCCCTCCACTTT. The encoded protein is CASSATWRGLDSPLHF.

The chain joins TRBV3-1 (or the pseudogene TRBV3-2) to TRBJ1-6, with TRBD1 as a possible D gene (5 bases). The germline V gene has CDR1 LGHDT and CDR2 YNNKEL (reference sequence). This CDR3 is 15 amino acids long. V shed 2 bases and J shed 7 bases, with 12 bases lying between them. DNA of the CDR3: TGTGCCAGCAGCCAAACCGGGACTTTAAATTCACCCCTCCACTTT. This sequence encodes CASSQTGTLNSPLHF.

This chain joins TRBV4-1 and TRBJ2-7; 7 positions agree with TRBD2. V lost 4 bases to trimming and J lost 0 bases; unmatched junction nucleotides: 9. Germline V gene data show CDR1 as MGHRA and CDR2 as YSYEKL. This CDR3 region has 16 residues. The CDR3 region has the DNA TGCGCCAGCAGCCCCGGGGAGGGTCCCTTCTCCTACGAGCAGTACTTC. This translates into CASSPGEGPFSYEQYF.

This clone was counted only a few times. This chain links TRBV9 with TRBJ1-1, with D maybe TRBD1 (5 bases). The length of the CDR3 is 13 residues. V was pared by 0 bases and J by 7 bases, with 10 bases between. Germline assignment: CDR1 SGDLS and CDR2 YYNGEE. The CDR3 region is CASSVAQGLEAFF. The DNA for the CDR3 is TGTGCCAGCAGCGTAGCCCAGGGCCTTGAAGCTTTCTTT.

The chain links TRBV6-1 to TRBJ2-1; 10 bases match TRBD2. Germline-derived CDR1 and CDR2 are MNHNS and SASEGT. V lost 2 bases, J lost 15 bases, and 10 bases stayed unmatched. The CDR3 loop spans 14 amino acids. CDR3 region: CASSETPSGGDPFF. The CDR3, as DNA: TGTGCCAGCAGTGAAACCCCTAGCGGGGGCGATCCGTTCTTC.

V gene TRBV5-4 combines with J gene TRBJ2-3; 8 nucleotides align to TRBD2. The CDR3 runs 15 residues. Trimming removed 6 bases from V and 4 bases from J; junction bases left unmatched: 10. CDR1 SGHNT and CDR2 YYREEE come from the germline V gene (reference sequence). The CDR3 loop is CASTPGGGGADTQYF. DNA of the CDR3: TGTGCCAGCACCCCCGGGGGGGGCGGGGCAGATACGCAGTATTTT.

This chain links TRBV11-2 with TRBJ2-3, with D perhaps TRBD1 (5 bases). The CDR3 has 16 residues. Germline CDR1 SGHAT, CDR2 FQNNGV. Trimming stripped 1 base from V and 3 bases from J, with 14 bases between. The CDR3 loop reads CASSLAPGAATDTQYF. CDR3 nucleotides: TGTGCCAGCAGCTTAGCCCCTGGGGCAGCTACAGATACGCAGTATTTT. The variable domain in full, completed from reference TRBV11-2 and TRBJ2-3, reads EAGVAQSPRYKIIEKRQSVAFWCNPISGHATLYWYQQILGQGPKLLIQFQNNGVVDDSQLPKDRFSAERLKGVDSTLKIQPAKLEDSAVYLCASSLAPGAATDTQYFGPGTRLTVL.

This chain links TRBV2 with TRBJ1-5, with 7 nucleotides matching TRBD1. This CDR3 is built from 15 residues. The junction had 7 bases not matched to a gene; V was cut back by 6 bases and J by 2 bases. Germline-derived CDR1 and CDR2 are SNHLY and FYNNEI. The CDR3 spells CASRADRVGNQPQHF. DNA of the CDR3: TGTGCCAGCAGGGCTGACAGGGTGGGCAATCAGCCCCAGCATTTT.

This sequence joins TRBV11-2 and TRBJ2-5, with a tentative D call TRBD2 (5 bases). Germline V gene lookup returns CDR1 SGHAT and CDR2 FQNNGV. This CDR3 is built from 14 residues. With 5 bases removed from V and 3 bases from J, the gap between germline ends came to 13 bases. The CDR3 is CASSALWREETQYF. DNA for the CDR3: TGTGCCAGCAGCGCCCTCTGGCGGGAAGAGACCCAGTACTTC.

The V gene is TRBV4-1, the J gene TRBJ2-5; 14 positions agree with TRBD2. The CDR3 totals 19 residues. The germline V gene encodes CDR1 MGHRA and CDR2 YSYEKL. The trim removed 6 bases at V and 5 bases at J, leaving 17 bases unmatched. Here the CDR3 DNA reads TGCGCCAGCAGTTACCAACCGGGACTAGCGGGGGCGCCGGGGGAGACCCAGTACTTC. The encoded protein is CASSYQPGLAGAPGETQYF.

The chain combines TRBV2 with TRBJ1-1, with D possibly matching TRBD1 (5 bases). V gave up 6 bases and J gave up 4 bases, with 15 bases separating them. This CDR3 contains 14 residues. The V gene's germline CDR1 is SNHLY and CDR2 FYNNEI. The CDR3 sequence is CASRNGALGTEAFF. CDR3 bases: TGTGCCAGCAGAAATGGGGCGCTGGGCACTGAAGCTTTCTTT.

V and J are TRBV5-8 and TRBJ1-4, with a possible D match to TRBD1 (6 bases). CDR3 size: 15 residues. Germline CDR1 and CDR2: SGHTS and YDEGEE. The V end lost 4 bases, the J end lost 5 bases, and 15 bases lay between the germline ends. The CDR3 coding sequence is TGTGCCAGCAGCATCCAGGGGCAAAGGAATGAAAAACTGTTTTTT. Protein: CASSIQGQRNEKLFF.

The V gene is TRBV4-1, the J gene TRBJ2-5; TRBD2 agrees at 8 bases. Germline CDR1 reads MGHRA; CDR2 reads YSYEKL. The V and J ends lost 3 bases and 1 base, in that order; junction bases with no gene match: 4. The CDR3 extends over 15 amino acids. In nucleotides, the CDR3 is TGCGCCAGCAGCCACTCCGGGACTAGCCAAGAGACCCAGTACTTC. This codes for CASSHSGTSQETQYF.

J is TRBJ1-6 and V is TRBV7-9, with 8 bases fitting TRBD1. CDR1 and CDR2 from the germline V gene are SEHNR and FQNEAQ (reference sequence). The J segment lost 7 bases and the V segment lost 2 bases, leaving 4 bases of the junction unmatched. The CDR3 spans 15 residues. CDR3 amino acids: CASSLQGARNSPLHF. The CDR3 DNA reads TGTGCCAGCAGCTTACAGGGGGCTCGGAATTCACCCCTCCACTTT.

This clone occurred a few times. Here the CDR3 DNA reads TGTGCCAGCAGCTTTCGACTAGCGGGGATCCATGGGGAGCTGTTTTTT. Its protein is CASSFRLAGIHGELFF. V is TRBV7-2 and J is TRBJ2-2; TRBD2 matches at 11 bases. J lost 8 bases, V lost 3 bases, and 8 bases had no gene match. Germline V gene data show CDR1 as SGHTA and CDR2 as FQGNSA. CDR3 length: 16 amino acids.

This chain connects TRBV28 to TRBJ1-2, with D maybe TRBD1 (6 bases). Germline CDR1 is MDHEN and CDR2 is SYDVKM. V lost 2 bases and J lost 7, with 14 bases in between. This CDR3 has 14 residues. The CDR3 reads CASSLEQGIVGYTF. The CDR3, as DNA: TGTGCCAGCAGTTTAGAACAGGGTATAGTTGGCTACACCTTC.

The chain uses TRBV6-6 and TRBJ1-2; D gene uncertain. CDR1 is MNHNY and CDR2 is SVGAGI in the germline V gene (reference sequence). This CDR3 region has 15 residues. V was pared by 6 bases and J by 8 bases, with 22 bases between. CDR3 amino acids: CASSPTLGGPSGYTF. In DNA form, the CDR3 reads TGTGCCAGCAGCCCCACCCTCGGCGGCCCGTCCGGCTACACCTTC.

CDR3 protein: CASSFGDRGAGTDTQYF. CDR3 DNA: TGCGCCAGCAGCTTTGGGGACAGGGGTGCGGGCACAGATACGCAGTATTTT. V gene TRBV5-1 combines with J gene TRBJ2-3, with 10 bases identical to TRBD1. CDR3 length: 17 residues. Trimming took 2 bases from V and 1 from J; bases not matched to a gene: 7. Germline CDR1 SGHRS, CDR2 YFSETQ.

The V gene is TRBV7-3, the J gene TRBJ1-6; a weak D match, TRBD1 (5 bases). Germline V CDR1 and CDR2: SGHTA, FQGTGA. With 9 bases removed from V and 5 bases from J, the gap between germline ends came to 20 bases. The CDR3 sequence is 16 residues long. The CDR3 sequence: CARRFRTKLDNSPLHF. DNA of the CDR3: TGTGCCAGGAGATTTAGGACAAAGCTGGATAATTCACCCCTCCACTTT.

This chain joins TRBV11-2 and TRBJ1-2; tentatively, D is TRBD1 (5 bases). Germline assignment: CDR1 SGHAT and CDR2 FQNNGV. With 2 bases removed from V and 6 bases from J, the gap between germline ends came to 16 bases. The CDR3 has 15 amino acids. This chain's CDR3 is CASSLSRMGPDGYTF. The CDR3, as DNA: TGTGCCAGCAGCTTATCCCGCATGGGGCCGGATGGCTACACCTTC.

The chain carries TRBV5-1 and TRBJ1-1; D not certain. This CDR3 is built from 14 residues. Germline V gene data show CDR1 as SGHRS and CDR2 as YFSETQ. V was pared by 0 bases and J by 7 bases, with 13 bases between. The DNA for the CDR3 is TGCGCCAGCAGCTTGGCCGCGGCTACCCTTGAAGCTTTCTTT. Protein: CASSLAAATLEAFF.

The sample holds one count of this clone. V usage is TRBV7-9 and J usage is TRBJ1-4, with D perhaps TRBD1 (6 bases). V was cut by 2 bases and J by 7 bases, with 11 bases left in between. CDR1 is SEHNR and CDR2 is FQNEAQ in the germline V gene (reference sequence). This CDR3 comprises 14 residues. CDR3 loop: CASSLHREGEKLFF. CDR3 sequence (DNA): TGTGCCAGCAGCTTACACAGGGAGGGTGAAAAACTGTTTTTT.

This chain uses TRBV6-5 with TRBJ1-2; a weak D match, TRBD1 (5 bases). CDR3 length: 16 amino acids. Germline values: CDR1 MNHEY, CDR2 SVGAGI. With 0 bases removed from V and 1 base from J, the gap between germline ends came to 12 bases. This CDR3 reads CASSYSRWGGNYGYTF. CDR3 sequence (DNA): TGTGCCAGCAGTTACTCGAGGTGGGGGGGTAACTATGGCTACACCTTC.

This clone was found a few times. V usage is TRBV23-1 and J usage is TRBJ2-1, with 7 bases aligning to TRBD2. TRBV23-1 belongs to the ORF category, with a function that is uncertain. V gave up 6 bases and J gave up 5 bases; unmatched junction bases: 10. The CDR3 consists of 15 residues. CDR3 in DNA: TGCGCCAGCAGGGATCCCGGGGGGACTGACAATGAGCAGTTCTTC. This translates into CASRDPGGTDNEQFF.